These 27 T cell receptor beta chains came from one sample sequenced in a study of cytomegalovirus exposure and HLA in healthy donors. Use of 60 Vbeta and 13 Jbeta primers characterized the PCR. This table comes from immunoSEQ multiplex PCR, and its TCRdb copy is limited to in-frame clones, with some not included. In the table there are about 110,000 clones, less than 80% of which are singletons. Source material: PBMCs. The receptors shown here come from a woman between 40 and 55 years old in good health and CMV-seronegative.

This clone turned up a few times. Here the CDR3 reads CASSFFRGQGKGAAGELFF. CDR3 coding DNA: TGTGCCAGCAGTTTCTTTCGGGGCCAAGGGAAGGGGGCGGCCGGGGAGCTGTTTTTT. The chain combines TRBV27 with TRBJ2-2; TRBD1 matches at 7 bases. Per germline, CDR1 MNHEY and CDR2 SMNVEV (reference sequence). Trimming at V came to 3 bases and at J to 6 bases, leaving 19 bases not matched to a gene. There are 19 residues in the CDR3.

Within the sample, this clone is medium-sized (0.01 to 0.1%). The rearrangement joins TRBV19 to TRBJ2-2; D gene unclear. The CDR3 has 13 residues. Trimming cost V 5 bases and J 4 bases, with 8 bases left between them. Germline assignment: CDR1 LNHDA and CDR2 SQIVND (reference sequence). The CDR3 protein is CASSEASTGELFF. The CDR3 DNA follows: TGTGCCAGTAGTGAGGCATCCACCGGGGAGCTGTTTTTT. Complete variable domain (other parts from reference TRBV19 and TRBJ2-2): DGGITQSPKYLFRKEGQNVTLSCEQNLNHDAMYWYRQDPGQGLRLIYYSQIVNDFQKGDIAEGYSVSREKKESFPLTVTSAQKNPTAFYLCASSEASTGELFFGEGSRLTVL.

The rearrangement links TRBV6-5 to TRBJ1-1; D perhaps matches TRBD1 (5 bases). Deletions cut 6 bases from V and 7 bases from J, with 15 bases between. The CDR3 runs 13 residues. CDR1 MNHEY and CDR2 SVGAGI come from the germline V gene. CDR3: CASRKGADFEAFF. DNA of the CDR3: TGTGCCAGCAGAAAAGGGGCAGATTTTGAAGCTTTCTTT.

This sequence joins TRBV28 and TRBJ2-7, with 11 bases lining up with TRBD2. Germline loops: CDR1 MDHEN, CDR2 SYDVKM. There are 15 residues in the CDR3. The junction had 6 bases not matched to a gene; V was cut back by 6 bases and J by 2 bases. The chain's CDR3 is CASSQRLAGTYEQYF. DNA of the CDR3: TGTGCCAGCAGCCAGAGACTAGCGGGGACCTACGAGCAGTACTTC.

The sample holds one count of this clone. The V call is TRBV9, the J call TRBJ2-5; D is perhaps TRBD2 (5 bases). CDR1 and CDR2 from the germline V gene are SGDLS and YYNGEE. This CDR3 region has 14 residues. Between the trimmed V and J ends, which lost 0 bases and 0 bases, there was a span of 6 bases. CDR3 DNA sequence: TGTGCCAGCAGCGTAGCCGGGGACCAAGAGACCCAGTACTTC. Translating gives CASSVAGDQETQYF.

About this clone itself: Other DNA variants within this sample encode the same CDR3. For the CDR3, the DNA is TGCAGCGTCCGCCGGACAGGGGACCCGACTTCGACTGGCTACACCTTC. It translates to CSVRRTGDPTSTGYTF. This chain joins TRBV29-1 and TRBJ1-2; 9 positions match TRBD1. Germline CDR1 SQVTM, CDR2 ANQGSEA. This CDR3 spans 16 amino acids. V gave up 6 bases and J gave up 7 bases; unmatched junction bases: 18.

The chain carries TRBV7-8 and TRBJ1-4, with D perhaps TRBD1 (5 bases). Germline CDR1 reads SGHVS; CDR2 reads FQNEAQ. V gave up 0 bases and J gave up 6 bases, with 11 bases separating them. The CDR3 contains 15 residues. Here the CDR3 reads CASSLAEFRDEKLFF. The CDR3 DNA sequence: TGTGCCAGCAGCTTAGCCGAGTTCAGGGATGAAAAACTGTTTTTT.

The V call is TRBV5-1, the J call TRBJ2-5, with a possible D match to TRBD1 (6 bases). Judging by the DNA end, TRBJ2-7 fits better; the J call may be wrong. The CDR3 contains 13 residues. Germline values: CDR1 SGHRS, CDR2 YFSETQ. CDR3 residues: CASSWGTLYEQYF. Written as DNA, the CDR3 is TGCGCCAGCAGCTGGGGGACACTTTACGAGCAGTACTTC.

The V gene is TRBV25-1, the J gene TRBJ1-2, with unresolved D. The CDR3 runs to 13 residues. Germline V gives CDR1 MGHDK, CDR2 SYGVNS. Trimming removed 1 base at V and 8 bases at J, with 11 bases between. The CDR3 sequence is CASSESSGLGYTF. CDR3 DNA: TGTGCCAGCAGTGAATCGAGCGGTTTGGGCTACACCTTC.

V and J are TRBV9 and TRBJ2-7, with 9 bases matching TRBD1. J lost 0 bases, V lost 3 bases, and 4 bases had no gene match. CDR3 length: 15 amino acids. The V gene's germline CDR1 is SGDLS and CDR2 YYNGEE. In nucleotides, the CDR3 is TGTGCCAGCAGCGCGACAGGGGGTACCTCCTACGAGCAGTACTTC. It is translated as CASSATGGTSYEQYF.

The rearrangement uses TRBV4-3 and TRBJ2-2; 7 nucleotides align to TRBD2. The V segment lost 0 bases and the J segment 8 bases; nucleotides outside the gene matches: 3. The CDR3 loop spans 14 amino acids. The germline V gene encodes CDR1 LGHNA and CDR2 YSLEER. CDR3 residues: CASSQDGGGGELFF. The CDR3 coding sequence is TGCGCCAGCAGCCAAGATGGGGGAGGGGGGGAGCTGTTTTTT.

The CDR3 DNA is TGTGCCAGCAGTGTGGGTTGGACAGGTAACACCGGGGAGCTGTTTTTT. It is translated as CASSVGWTGNTGELFF. J is TRBJ2-2 and V is TRBV2; 7 nucleotides agree with TRBD1. The trim removed 4 bases at V and 2 bases at J, leaving 7 bases unmatched. The CDR3 is made up of 16 amino acids. Germline V CDR1 and CDR2: SNHLY, FYNNEI.

J is TRBJ2-1 and V is TRBV6-5; 7 bases are a match to TRBD2. The CDR3 loop spans 15 amino acids. J gave up 2 bases and V 6 bases, and 7 bases lay outside the gene matches. Germline CDR1 is MNHEY and CDR2 is SVGAGI. CDR3 sequence reads: CASSRLAGTYNEQFF. The CDR3 nucleotides read TGTGCCAGCAGCCGACTAGCAGGTACCTACAATGAGCAGTTCTTC.

For this clone: The identical CDR3 is also encoded by other nucleotide sequences in the sample. The chain recombines TRBV30 with TRBJ2-3, with D possibly TRBD2 on 6 matching bases. Between the trimmed V and J ends, which lost 0 bases and 1 base, there was a span of 11 bases. The CDR3 runs to 15 residues. CDR1 is GTSNPN, CDR2 SVGIG, per germline (reference sequence). The CDR3 DNA reads as TGTGCCTGGAGTGTCGGGGGAGACGGCACAGATACGCAGTATTTT. Protein sequence: CAWSVGGDGTDTQYF.

The chain combines TRBV15 with TRBJ2-3; 8 bases fit TRBD2. V shed 5 bases, J shed 2 bases, and the junction held 9 bases outside the gene matches. Germline values: CDR1 LNHNV, CDR2 YYDKDF (reference sequence). CDR3 length: 16 amino acids. The CDR3 bases are TGTGCCACCAGCGGACGAGCGGGGGTAAACACAGATACGCAGTATTTT. This sequence encodes CATSGRAGVNTDTQYF.

As DNA, the CDR3 is TGCAGCGTTTACATAGCGGGAGGGCCCAGTGAGCAGTTCTTC. Its translation is CSVYIAGGPSEQFF. The J gene is TRBJ2-1, the V gene TRBV29-1; 11 nucleotides line up with TRBD2. CDR1 and CDR2 (germline): SQVTM, ANQGSEA. J lost 9 bases, V lost 5 bases, and 9 bases had no gene match. CDR3 length: 14 residues.

In this sample, this clone turned up a few times. The chain couples TRBV7-9 to TRBJ1-3; unclear D gene. This CDR3 has 15 amino acids. The V gene lost 1 base and the J gene lost 0 bases, with 7 bases spanning the gap. Germline CDR1 reads SEHNR; CDR2 reads FQNEAQ (reference sequence). The CDR3 bases are TGTGCCAGCAGCTTAGTAGCGATCTCTGGAAACACCATATATTTT. It is translated as CASSLVAISGNTIYF.

The chain joins TRBV5-1 to TRBJ1-4, with D perhaps TRBD1 (5 bases). Trimming shortened V by 3 bases and J by 8 bases, and 14 bases separated the two germline ends. CDR1 and CDR2 from the germline V gene are SGHRS and YFSETQ. This CDR3 is built from 14 residues. CDR3 sequence: CASSSGTRAEKLFF. The DNA of the CDR3 is TGCGCCAGCAGCTCCGGGACTCGAGCCGAAAAACTGTTTTTT.

The chain has TRBV27 and TRBJ2-7, with 7 bases fitting TRBD1. This CDR3 is 14 amino acids long. The ends lost 9 bases at V and 3 bases at J; junction bases unmatched: 11. Germline V CDR1 and CDR2: MNHEY, SMNVEV (reference sequence). The DNA for the CDR3 is TGTGCCAGGGAGAGGGGACAGACACGCTACGAGCAGTACTTC. This translates into CARERGQTRYEQYF.

The gene calls are TRBV27 and TRBJ1-2; 8 bases agree with TRBD1. Germline V gene data show CDR1 as MNHEY and CDR2 as SMNVEV (reference sequence). This CDR3 has 16 amino acids. J lost 1 base, V lost 4 bases, and 8 bases had no gene match. The CDR3 protein is CASSSLPGQVNYGYTF. CDR3 nucleotide sequence: TGTGCCAGCAGTTCCCTCCCGGGACAGGTTAACTATGGCTACACCTTC.

The chain carries TRBV9 and TRBJ2-4; 10 nucleotides match TRBD2. Per germline, CDR1 SGDLS and CDR2 YYNGEE. V was clipped by 0 bases and J by 8 bases; unmatched bases: 5. The CDR3 has 15 amino acids. As DNA, the CDR3 is TGTGCCAGCAGCGTAGAGATAGCGGGAGGTGACATTCAGTACTTC. Its translation: CASSVEIAGGDIQYF.

In its sample, this clone was seen a few times. This chain links TRBV7-2 with TRBJ2-5; TRBD2 aligns across 14 bases. The CDR3 runs 16 residues. Germline loops: CDR1 SGHTA, CDR2 FQGNSA. The V gene end was trimmed by 5 bases and the J gene end by 3 bases; junction bases not matched to a gene: 5. This CDR3 is CASSGSTSGREETQYF. CDR3 sequence (DNA): TGTGCCAGCAGCGGCTCGACTAGCGGGAGGGAAGAGACCCAGTACTTC.

The chain carries TRBV27 and TRBJ2-5, with 11 bases fitting TRBD2. The V gene's germline CDR1 is MNHEY and CDR2 SMNVEV (reference sequence). The ends lost 4 bases at V and 7 bases at J; junction bases unmatched: 2. The CDR3 contains 13 residues. CDR3 region: CASSSGTSGTQYF. Here the CDR3 DNA reads TGTGCCAGCAGTTCCGGGACTAGCGGGACCCAGTACTTC.

The J gene is TRBJ1-1, the V gene TRBV29-1, with 9 bases matching TRBD1. Trimming at V came to 6 bases and at J to 1 base, leaving 6 bases not matched to a gene. The CDR3 has 14 amino acids. Germline V gene lookup returns CDR1 SQVTM and CDR2 ANQGSEA. The CDR3 region is CSVLDRGGNTEAFF. The CDR3 DNA is TGCAGCGTCCTGGACAGGGGAGGGAACACTGAAGCTTTCTTT.

This clone was detected only once. The chain joins TRBV5-5 to TRBJ2-7; 11 nucleotides line up with TRBD2. This CDR3 spans 18 amino acids. Per the germline V gene, CDR1 is SGHKS and CDR2 is YYEKEE (reference sequence). Unmatched junction bases numbered 8, after V lost 0 bases and J lost 0 bases. The CDR3: CASSLETSGRPRSYEQYF. CDR3 nucleotide sequence: TGTGCCAGCAGCTTGGAAACTAGCGGGAGACCTCGCTCCTACGAGCAGTACTTC.

This chain joins TRBV6-1 and TRBJ2-7, with D perhaps matching TRBD1 (5 bases). V dropped 6 bases and J dropped 2 bases, with 11 bases sitting between them. Germline V CDR1 and CDR2: MNHNS, SASEGT. CDR3 length: 13 residues. CDR3 region: CASRPSGTYEQYF. CDR3 nucleotides: TGTGCCAGCAGACCCTCAGGGACCTACGAGCAGTACTTC.

The chain has TRBV11-2 and TRBJ2-3; possible D gene TRBD2, 6 bases. This CDR3 comprises 16 residues. V lost 6 bases, J lost 2 bases, and 18 bases lay in between. Germline CDR1 SGHAT, CDR2 FQNNGV. The CDR3 sequence: CASSLGRGTFTDTQYF. The DNA for the CDR3 is TGTGCCAGCAGTTTGGGGCGGGGAACTTTCACAGATACGCAGTATTTT.